Listed here is a single T cell receptor (beta chain). Generated by immunoSEQ multiplex PCR, the TCRdb table keeps only in-frame clones and is missing some. Of roughly 59,000 clones detected, roughly 90% appear once; the ten largest clones hold about 1.5%. Germline CDR1 reads LGHDT; CDR2 reads YNNKEL (reference sequence). This CDR3 is built from 13 residues. Trimming took off 1 base at V and 7 bases at J, with 11 bases between the two ends. This sample was taken from a study of control samples from healthy donors and cancer patients. This sequence joins TRBV3-1 (or the pseudogene TRBV3-2) and TRBJ2-7, with D possibly TRBD2 on 6 matching bases. Sample: PBMCs. The receptor comes from a man in his forties or fifties with colorectal cancer. The CDR3 sequence is CASSQAGDFEQYF. The CDR3 coding sequence is TGTGCCAGCAGCCAAGCGGGGGATTTTGAGCAGTACTTC.